Each of the 5 T cell receptor beta chains below was sequenced from the same sample in a study of regulatory T cells in long-lasting Graves disease. Researchers made TCR beta libraries by using iRepertoire HTBI primers and running Arm-PCR on CDR3 regions. MiXCR was run by TCRdb on the multiplex PCR reads, yielding one entry per CDR3 protein. The sample holds roughly 610,000 distinct CDR3 sequences, 16% seen once. Time point meaning: newly diagnosed GD, antithyroid drugs for less than 3 months. The TCR library used RNA extracted from PBMCs. The data were also submitted as part of a second study, on T cells in Graves' hyperthyroidism and ophthalmopathy.

The sample here was peripheral blood mononuclear cells (PBMCs), taken at new diagnosis, from a patient treated with antithyroid drugs. The origin of the receptors is a woman aged 30 to 39 with Graves disease.

This clonotype was counted between two and nine times. The chain combines TRBV27 with TRBJ1-1; TRBD1 aligns across 9 bases. V dropped 1 base and J dropped 5; count of bases not matched to a gene: 5. Germline V CDR1 and CDR2: MNHEY, SMNVEV (reference sequence). The CDR3 contains 15 residues. CDR3 amino acids: CASSLLTGGETEAFF. The DNA for the CDR3 is TGTGCCAGCAGTTTATTAACAGGGGGCGAAACTGAAGCTTTCTTT.

The count of this clonotype is one. The chain has TRBV28 and TRBJ2-7, with 7 bases that match TRBD2. CDR3 size: 15 residues. V lost 6 bases and J lost 0; bases outside the gene matches: 8. Germline values: CDR1 MDHEN, CDR2 SYDVKM. CDR3 coding DNA: TGTGCCAGCAGCGGAACTAGCGCCACCTCCTACGAGCAGTACTTC. This codes for CASSGTSATSYEQYF.

The chain uses TRBV3-1 and TRBJ2-7; 15 positions agree with TRBD2. The germline gives CDR1 LGHDT, CDR2 YNNKEL (reference sequence). The CDR3 is made up of 16 amino acids. V shed 4 bases and J 6 bases; nucleotides not matched to a gene: 7. The CDR3 spells CASSLGLAGGRAEQYF. CDR3 DNA: TGTGCCAGCAGCCTCGGACTAGCGGGAGGGCGGGCCGAGCAGTACTTC.

This clonotype was observed a handful of times. The chain's CDR3 is CASSQSGRGVETQYF. CDR3 sequence (DNA): TGTGCCAGCAGCCAGTCGGGGCGAGGTGTGGAGACCCAGTACTTC. This chain joins TRBV4-2 and TRBJ2-5; tentatively, D is TRBD1 or TRBD2 (5 bases each). V dropped 3 bases and J dropped 5 bases, with 16 bases sitting between them. Looked up from germline, CDR1 is LGHNA and CDR2 is YNFKEQ. The CDR3 contains 15 residues.

This clonotype was observed a handful of times. The CDR3 DNA reads TGTGCCACCAGTGATTGGGCGGTGGGACAGGGTACAGATACGCAGTATTTT. It yields the protein CATSDWAVGQGTDTQYF. The V gene is TRBV24-1, the J gene TRBJ2-3; 9 nucleotides align to TRBD1. J lost 3 bases, V lost 2 bases, and 8 bases had no gene match. Germline assignment: CDR1 KGHDR and CDR2 SFDVKD. The CDR3 loop spans 17 amino acids.